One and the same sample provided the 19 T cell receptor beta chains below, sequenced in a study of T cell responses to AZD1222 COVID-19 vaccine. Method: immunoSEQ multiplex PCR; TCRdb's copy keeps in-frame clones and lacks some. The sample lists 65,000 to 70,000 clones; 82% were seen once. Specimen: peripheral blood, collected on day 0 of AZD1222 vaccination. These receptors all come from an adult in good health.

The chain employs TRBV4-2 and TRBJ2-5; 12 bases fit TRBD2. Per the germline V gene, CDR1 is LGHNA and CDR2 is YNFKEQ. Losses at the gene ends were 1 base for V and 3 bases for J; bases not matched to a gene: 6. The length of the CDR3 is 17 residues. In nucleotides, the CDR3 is TGTGCCAGCAGCCAAGTGGCTAGCGGGGGGGCCGAAGAGACCCAGTACTTC. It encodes CASSQVASGGAEETQYF.

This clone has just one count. The CDR3 DNA reads as TGCGCCAGCAGCCAAGGGGACTTAAGCACAGATACGCAGTATTTT. Translation gives CASSQGDLSTDTQYF. This chain joins TRBV4-1 and TRBJ2-3, with TRBD2 as a possible D gene (6 bases). This CDR3 has 15 amino acids. Germline values: CDR1 MGHRA, CDR2 YSYEKL. Trimming took 1 base from V and 0 from J, leaving 8 bases between them.

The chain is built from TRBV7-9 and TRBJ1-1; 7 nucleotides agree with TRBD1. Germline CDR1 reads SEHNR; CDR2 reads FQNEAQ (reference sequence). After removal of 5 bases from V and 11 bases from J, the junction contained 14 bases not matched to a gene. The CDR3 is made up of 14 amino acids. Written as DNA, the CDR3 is TGTGCCAGCAGCCCGAGGGGGCGCGGGGATAAGGCTTTCTTT. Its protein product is CASSPRGRGDKAFF.

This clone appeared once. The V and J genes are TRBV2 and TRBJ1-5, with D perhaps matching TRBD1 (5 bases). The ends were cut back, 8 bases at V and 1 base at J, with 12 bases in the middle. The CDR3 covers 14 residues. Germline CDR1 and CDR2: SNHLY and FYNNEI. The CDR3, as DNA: TGTGCCAGCGGGGGTGGACGGAGCAATCAGCCCCAGCATTTT. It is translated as CASGGGRSNQPQHF. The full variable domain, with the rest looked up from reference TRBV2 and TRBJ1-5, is EPEVTQTPSHQVTQMGQEVILRCVPISNHLYFYWYRQILGQKVEFLVSFYNNEISEKSEIFDDQFSVERPDGSNFTLKIRSTKLEDSAMYFCASGGGRSNQPQHFGDGTRLSIL.

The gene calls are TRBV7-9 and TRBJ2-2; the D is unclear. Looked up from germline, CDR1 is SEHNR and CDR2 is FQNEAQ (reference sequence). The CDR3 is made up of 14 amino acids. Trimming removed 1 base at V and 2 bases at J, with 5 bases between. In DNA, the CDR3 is TGTGCCAGCAGCTTAGAGGCCAACACCGGGGAGCTGTTTTTT. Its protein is CASSLEANTGELFF.

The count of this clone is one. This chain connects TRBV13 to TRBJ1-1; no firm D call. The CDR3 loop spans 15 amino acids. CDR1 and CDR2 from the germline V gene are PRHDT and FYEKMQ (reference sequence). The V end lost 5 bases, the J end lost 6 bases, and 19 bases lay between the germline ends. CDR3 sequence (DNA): TGTGCCAGCAGCCTAAAGTGGGGTCGGAGCTCTGAAGCTTTCTTT. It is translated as CASSLKWGRSSEAFF.

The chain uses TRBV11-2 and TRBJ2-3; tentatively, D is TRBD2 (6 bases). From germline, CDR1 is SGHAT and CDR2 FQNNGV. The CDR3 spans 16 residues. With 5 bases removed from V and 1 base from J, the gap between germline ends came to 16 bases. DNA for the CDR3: TGTGCCAGCAGCCCCTTGGGAGGCAGGGGCACAGATACGCAGTATTTT. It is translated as CASSPLGGRGTDTQYF.

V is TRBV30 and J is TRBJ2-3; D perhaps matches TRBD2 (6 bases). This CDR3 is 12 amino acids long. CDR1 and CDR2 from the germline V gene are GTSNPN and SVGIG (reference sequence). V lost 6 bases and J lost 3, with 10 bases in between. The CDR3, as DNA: TGTGCCTGTGTGCGGGGAACAGATACGCAGTATTTT. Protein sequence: CACVRGTDTQYF.

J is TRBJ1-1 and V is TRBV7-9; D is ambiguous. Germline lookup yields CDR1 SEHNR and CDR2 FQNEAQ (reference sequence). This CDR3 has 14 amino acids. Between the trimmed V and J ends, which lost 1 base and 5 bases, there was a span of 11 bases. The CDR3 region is CASSLGGYGTEAFF. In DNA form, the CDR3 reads TGTGCCAGCAGCTTAGGAGGCTACGGGACTGAAGCTTTCTTT. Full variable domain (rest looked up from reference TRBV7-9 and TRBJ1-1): DTGVSQNPRHKITKRGQNVTFRCDPISEHNRLYWYRQTLGQGPEFLTYFQNEAQLEKSRLLSDRFSAERPKGSFSTLEIQRTEQGDSAMYLCASSLGGYGTEAFFGQGTRLTVV.

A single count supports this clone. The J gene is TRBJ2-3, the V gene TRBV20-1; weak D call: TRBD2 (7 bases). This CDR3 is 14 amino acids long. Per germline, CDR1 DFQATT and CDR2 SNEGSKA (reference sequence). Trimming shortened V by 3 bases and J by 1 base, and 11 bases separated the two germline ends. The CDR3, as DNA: TGCAGTGCTAGTAGGGGGGGCCGCACAGATACGCAGTATTTT. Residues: CSASRGGRTDTQYF.

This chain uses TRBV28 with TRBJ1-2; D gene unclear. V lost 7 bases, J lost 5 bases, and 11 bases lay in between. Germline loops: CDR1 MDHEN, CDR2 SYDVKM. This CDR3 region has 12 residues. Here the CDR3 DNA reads TGTGCCAGCAACAGCTTTGTTTATGGCTACACCTTC. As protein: CASNSFVYGYTF.

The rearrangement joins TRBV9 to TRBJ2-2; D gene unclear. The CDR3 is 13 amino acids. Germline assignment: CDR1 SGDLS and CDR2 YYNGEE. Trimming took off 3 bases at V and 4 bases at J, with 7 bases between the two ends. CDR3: CASSAAGTGELFF. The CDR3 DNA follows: TGTGCCAGCAGCGCCGCCGGCACCGGGGAGCTGTTTTTT.

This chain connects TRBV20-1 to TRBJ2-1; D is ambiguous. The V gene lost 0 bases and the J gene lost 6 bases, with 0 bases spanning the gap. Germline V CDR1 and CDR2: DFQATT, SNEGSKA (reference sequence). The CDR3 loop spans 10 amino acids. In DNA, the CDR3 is TGCAGTGCTAGAGACAATGAGCAGTTCTTC. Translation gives CSARDNEQFF.

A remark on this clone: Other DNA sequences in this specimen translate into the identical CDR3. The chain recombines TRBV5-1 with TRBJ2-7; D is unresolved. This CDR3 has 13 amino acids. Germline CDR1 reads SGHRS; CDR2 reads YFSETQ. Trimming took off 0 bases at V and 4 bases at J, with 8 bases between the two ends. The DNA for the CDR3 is TGCGCCAGCAGCTTGGGTAAGGGTTACGAGCAGTACTTC. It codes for CASSLGKGYEQYF.

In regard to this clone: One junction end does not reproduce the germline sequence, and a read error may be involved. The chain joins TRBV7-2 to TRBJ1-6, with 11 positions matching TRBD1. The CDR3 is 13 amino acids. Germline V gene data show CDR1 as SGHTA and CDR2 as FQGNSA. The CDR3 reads CASSLVLDRGLDF. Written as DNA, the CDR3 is TGTGCCAGCAGCTTAGTTCTGGACAGGGGGCTTGATTTT.

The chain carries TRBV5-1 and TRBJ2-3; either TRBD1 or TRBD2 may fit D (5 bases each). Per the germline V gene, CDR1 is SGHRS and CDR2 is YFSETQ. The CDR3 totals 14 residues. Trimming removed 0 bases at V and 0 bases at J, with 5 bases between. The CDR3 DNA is TGCGCCAGCAGCTTGGGGGACAGCACAGATACGCAGTATTTT. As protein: CASSLGDSTDTQYF.

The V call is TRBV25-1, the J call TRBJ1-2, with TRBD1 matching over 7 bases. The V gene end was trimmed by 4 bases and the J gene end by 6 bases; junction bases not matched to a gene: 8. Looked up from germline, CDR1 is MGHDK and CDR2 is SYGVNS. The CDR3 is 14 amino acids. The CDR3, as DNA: TGTGCCAGCAGTGGCCATCAGGGGGGGAATGGCTACACCTTC. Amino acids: CASSGHQGGNGYTF.

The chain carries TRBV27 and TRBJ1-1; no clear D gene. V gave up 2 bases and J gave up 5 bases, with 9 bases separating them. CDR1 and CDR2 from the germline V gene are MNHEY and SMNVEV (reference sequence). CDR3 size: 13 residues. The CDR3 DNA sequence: TGTGCCAGCAGTTTAAGTGCGAATACTGAAGCTTTCTTT. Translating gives CASSLSANTEAFF.

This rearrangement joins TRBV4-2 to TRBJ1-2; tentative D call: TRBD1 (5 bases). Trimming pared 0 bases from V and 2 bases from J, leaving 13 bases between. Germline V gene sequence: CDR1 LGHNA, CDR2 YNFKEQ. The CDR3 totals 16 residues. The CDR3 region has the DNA TGTGCCAGCAGCCAAGATGGGCGGGGCTCAAACTATGGCTACACCTTC. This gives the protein CASSQDGRGSNYGYTF.